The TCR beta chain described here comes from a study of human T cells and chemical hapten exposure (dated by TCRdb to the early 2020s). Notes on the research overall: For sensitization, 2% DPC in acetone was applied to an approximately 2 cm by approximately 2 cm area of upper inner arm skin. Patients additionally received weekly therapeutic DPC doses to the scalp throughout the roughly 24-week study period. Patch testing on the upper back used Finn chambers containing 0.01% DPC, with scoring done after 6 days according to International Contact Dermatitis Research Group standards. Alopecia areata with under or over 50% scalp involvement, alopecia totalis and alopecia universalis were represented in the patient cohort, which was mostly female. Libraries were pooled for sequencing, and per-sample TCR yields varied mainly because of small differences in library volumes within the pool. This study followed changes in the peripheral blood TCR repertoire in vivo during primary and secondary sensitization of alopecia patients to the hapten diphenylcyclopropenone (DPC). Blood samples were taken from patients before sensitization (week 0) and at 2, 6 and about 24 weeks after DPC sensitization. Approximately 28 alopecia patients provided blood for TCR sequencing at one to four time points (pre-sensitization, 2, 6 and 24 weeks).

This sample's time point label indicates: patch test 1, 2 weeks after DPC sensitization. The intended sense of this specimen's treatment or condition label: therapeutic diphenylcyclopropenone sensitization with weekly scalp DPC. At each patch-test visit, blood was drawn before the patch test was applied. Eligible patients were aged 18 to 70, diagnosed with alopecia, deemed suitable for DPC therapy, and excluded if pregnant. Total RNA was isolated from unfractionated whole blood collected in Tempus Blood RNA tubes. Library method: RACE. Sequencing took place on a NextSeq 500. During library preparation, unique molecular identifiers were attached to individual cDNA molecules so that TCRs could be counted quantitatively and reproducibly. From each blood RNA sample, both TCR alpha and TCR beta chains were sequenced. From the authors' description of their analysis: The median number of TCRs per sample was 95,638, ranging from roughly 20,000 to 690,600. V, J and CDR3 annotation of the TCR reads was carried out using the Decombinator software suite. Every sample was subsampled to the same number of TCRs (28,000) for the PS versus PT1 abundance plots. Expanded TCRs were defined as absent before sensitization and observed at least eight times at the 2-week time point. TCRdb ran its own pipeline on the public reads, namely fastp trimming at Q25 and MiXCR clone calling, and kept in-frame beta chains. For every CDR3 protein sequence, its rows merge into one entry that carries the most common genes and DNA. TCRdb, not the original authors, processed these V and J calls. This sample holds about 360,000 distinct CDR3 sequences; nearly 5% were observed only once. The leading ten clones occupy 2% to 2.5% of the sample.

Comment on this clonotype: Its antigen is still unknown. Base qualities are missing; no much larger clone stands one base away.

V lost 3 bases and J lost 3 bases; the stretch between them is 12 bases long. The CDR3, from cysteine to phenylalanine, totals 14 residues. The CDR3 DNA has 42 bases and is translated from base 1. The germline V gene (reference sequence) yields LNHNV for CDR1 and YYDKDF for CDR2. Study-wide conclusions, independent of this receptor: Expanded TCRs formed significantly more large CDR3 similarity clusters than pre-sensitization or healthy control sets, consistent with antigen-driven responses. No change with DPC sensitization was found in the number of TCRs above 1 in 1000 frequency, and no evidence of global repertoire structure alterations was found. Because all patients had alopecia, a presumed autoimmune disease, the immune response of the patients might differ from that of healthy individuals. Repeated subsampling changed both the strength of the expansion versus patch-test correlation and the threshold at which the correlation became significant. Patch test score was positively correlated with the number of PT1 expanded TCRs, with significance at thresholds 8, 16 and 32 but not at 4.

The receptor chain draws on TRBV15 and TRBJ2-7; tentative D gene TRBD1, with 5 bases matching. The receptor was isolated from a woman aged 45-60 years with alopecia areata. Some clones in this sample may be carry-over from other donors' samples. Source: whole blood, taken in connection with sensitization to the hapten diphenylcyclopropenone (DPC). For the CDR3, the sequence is CATSSQDTHYEQYF. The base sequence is TGTGCCACCAGCAGCCAGGACACTCACTACGAGCAGTACTTC.